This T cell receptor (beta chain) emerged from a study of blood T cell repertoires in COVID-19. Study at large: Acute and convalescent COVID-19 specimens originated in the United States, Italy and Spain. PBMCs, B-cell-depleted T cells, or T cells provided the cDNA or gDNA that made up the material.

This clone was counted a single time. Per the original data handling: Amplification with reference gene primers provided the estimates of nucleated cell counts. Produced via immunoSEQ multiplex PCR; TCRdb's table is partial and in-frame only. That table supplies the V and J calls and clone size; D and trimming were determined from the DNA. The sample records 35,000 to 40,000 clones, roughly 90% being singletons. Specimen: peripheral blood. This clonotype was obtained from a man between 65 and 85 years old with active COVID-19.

CDR3 sequence: CASSLGGGANTEAFF. CDR3 coding DNA: TGTGCCAGCAGCTTAGGGGGCGGGGCGAACACTGAAGCTTTCTTT. V gene TRBV13 combines with J gene TRBJ1-1; D might be TRBD1 (5 bases). Germline-derived CDR1 and CDR2 are PRHDT and FYEKMQ (reference sequence). The CDR3 is 15 residues long. V was cut by 0 bases and J by 1 base, with 9 bases left in between. The full variable domain, in which reference TRBV13 and TRBJ1-1 provide the parts outside the CDR3, is AAGVIQSPRHLIKEKRETATLKCYPIPRHDTVYWYQQGPGQDPQFLISFYEKMQSDKGSIPDRFSAQQFSDYHSELNMSSLELGDSALYFCASSLGGGANTEAFFGQGTRLTVV.